The 31 T cell receptor beta chains given below trace back to one sample, sequenced in a study of blood T cell repertoires in COVID-19. Only in-frame clones appear in the TCRdb table, and some are missing; sequencing was by immunoSEQ multiplex PCR. The table includes 450,000 to 500,000 clones, about nine tenths detected once. Material: PBMCs or T cells enriched from blood (not recorded which). These receptors all come from a woman aged 60-75 years who had recovered from COVID-19.

The chain recombines TRBV6-5 with TRBJ1-5; 7 nucleotides agree with TRBD1. The J segment lost 5 bases and the V segment lost 2 bases, leaving 0 bases of the junction unmatched. Germline values: CDR1 MNHEY, CDR2 SVGAGI. The CDR3 loop spans 13 amino acids. CDR3 coding DNA: TGTGCCAGCAGTTACGACAGGGATCAGCCCCAGCATTTT. Translated, it gives CASSYDRDQPQHF.

The CDR3: CASRQQGETDTQYF. The CDR3 bases are TGTGCCAGCAGGCAGCAGGGGGAGACAGATACGCAGTATTTT. The rearrangement uses TRBV2 and TRBJ2-3; TRBD1 matches at 7 bases. Unmatched junction bases numbered 6, after V lost 6 bases and J lost 3 bases. The germline V gene encodes CDR1 SNHLY and CDR2 FYNNEI. The CDR3 covers 14 residues.

The V call is TRBV13, the J call TRBJ1-4; D is perhaps TRBD1 (6 bases). Germline CDR1 PRHDT, CDR2 FYEKMQ (reference sequence). There are 16 residues in the CDR3. V shed 6 bases and J shed 0 bases, with 14 bases lying between them. The CDR3 bases are TGTGCCAGCAGTCGCGGGGGGGCTGCAACTAATGAAAAACTGTTTTTT. The encoded protein is CASSRGGAATNEKLFF.

This clone was seen a handful of times. J is TRBJ1-2 and V is TRBV10-3, with D possibly being TRBD1 (5 bases). The germline V and J ends were trimmed by 3 bases and 0 bases, with 11 bases remaining between them. CDR3 length: 15 amino acids. CDR1 is ENHRY, CDR2 SYGVKD, per germline. The CDR3 reads CAISEIGGANYGYTF. CDR3 nucleotides: TGTGCCATCAGTGAAATCGGGGGAGCTAACTATGGCTACACCTTC.

The gene calls are TRBV7-6 and TRBJ1-4; maybe TRBD1 (5 bases). Germline CDR1 reads SGHVS; CDR2 reads FNYEAQ. The CDR3 contains 13 residues. Trimming cost V 1 base and J 5 bases, with 5 bases left between them. The CDR3 reads CASSLGQNEKLFF. The CDR3 coding sequence is TGTGCCAGCAGCTTAGGACAGAATGAAAAACTGTTTTTT.

The chain has TRBV6-5 and TRBJ1-2; a weak D match, TRBD1 (6 bases). CDR1 is MNHEY, CDR2 SVGAGI, per germline. Deletions cut 6 bases from V and 8 bases from J, with 19 bases between. The CDR3 runs to 14 residues. The chain's CDR3 is CASSKTGKVAGYTF. CDR3 coding DNA: TGTGCCAGCAGCAAGACAGGAAAAGTAGCGGGCTACACCTTC.

The chain joins TRBV7-2 to TRBJ1-4; D call uncertain. Germline-derived CDR1 and CDR2 are SGHTA and FQGNSA. The V gene lost 4 bases and the J gene lost 0 bases, with 12 bases spanning the gap. CDR3 size: 16 residues. The CDR3 nucleotides read TGTGCCAGCAGCTCGGGTGGGAGGGCAACTAATGAAAAACTGTTTTTT. It codes for CASSSGGRATNEKLFF.

The rearrangement links TRBV19 to TRBJ1-2; 10 bases fit TRBD1. Looked up from germline, CDR1 is LNHDA and CDR2 is SQIVND (reference sequence). The CDR3 has 15 residues. Trimming cost V 6 bases and J 9 bases; bases outside gene matches: 13. The CDR3 coding sequence is TGTGCCAGTAGGCCCCGGGACAGGGGTCCGCTTAGCTACACCTTC. This gives the protein CASRPRDRGPLSYTF.

CDR3 sequence (DNA): TGTGCCAGCACCAGCGCCGGGACACCAAGGGGTGCAACTAATGAAAAACTGTTTTTT. Translation: CASTSAGTPRGATNEKLFF. The chain is built from TRBV21-1 and TRBJ1-4; no DNA check was done on the table's D call, TRBD1. TRBV21-1 is termed a pseudogene. This CDR3 is built from 19 residues.

The CDR3 nucleotides are TGTGCCAGCAGTGAATGGGGGCAGGGGGCCTCGGGGGAGCTGTTTTTT. Its translation is CASSEWGQGASGELFF. The chain couples TRBV25-1 to TRBJ2-2; 8 positions agree with TRBD1. V was pared by 1 base and J by 8 bases, with 9 bases of the junction left unmatched. The CDR3 spans 16 residues. Germline lookup yields CDR1 MGHDK and CDR2 SYGVNS.

J is TRBJ2-1 and V is TRBV4-1; D perhaps matches TRBD1 (5 bases). Germline-derived CDR1 and CDR2 are MGHRA and YSYEKL. The CDR3 extends over 15 amino acids. The V gene lost 1 base and the J gene lost 3 bases, with 10 bases spanning the gap. In DNA, the CDR3 is TGCGCCAGCAGCCAAGTCCGAACAGGCTACAATGAGCAGTTCTTC. This gives the protein CASSQVRTGYNEQFF.

This chain connects TRBV6-2 or TRBV6-3 to TRBJ2-7; 13 bases map to TRBD2. This CDR3 comprises 14 residues. In germline, CDR1 is MNHEY, CDR2 SVGEGT. After removal of 6 bases from V and 6 bases from J, the junction contained 5 bases not matched to a gene. CDR3 sequence: CASSSTSGGAEQYV. The CDR3 nucleotides read TGTGCCAGCAGCTCCACTAGCGGGGGGGCCGAGCAGTACGTC.

The CDR3 protein is CASSYGGERADTQYF. CDR3 in DNA: TGTGCCAGCAGTTATGGCGGGGAGAGGGCAGATACGCAGTATTTT. This chain links TRBV27 with TRBJ2-3; tentative D call: TRBD2 (6 bases). In germline, CDR1 is MNHEY, CDR2 SMNVEV (reference sequence). V was clipped by 4 bases and J by 4 bases, with 15 bases between them. The CDR3 is 15 residues long.

This clone was counted a few times. The V gene is TRBV3-1 (or the pseudogene TRBV3-2), the J gene TRBJ2-1; 9 nucleotides line up with TRBD2. J was trimmed by 7 bases and V by 1 base; bases with no gene match: 8. This CDR3 has 16 residues. CDR1 LGHDT and CDR2 YNNKEL come from the germline V gene (reference sequence). CDR3 coding DNA: TGTGCCAGCAGCCAAGGAGGCGGGGGGGCTGGTAATGAGCAGTTCTTC. This translates into CASSQGGGGAGNEQFF.

This chain uses TRBV2 with TRBJ2-7, with D unresolved. CDR1 and CDR2 (germline): SNHLY, FYNNEI. The CDR3 extends over 13 amino acids. The V end was cut by 1 base, the J end by 1 base, with 5 bases between. CDR3 sequence (DNA): TGTGCCAGCAGTGAAGACTGGTCCTACGAGCAGTACGTC. Its translation is CASSEDWSYEQYV.

The chain recombines TRBV12-3 or TRBV12-4 with TRBJ2-7; D may be TRBD2 (5 bases). This CDR3 region has 13 residues. The V gene lost 5 bases and the J gene lost 3 bases, with 11 bases spanning the gap. Written as DNA, the CDR3 is TGTGCCAGCAGTCGACTACTGGTCTACGAGCAGTACGTC. It translates to CASSRLLVYEQYV.

The rearrangement joins TRBV27 to TRBJ1-1; D uncertain. The V gene lost 5 bases and the J gene lost 1 base, with 11 bases spanning the gap. The CDR3 has 14 amino acids. Looked up from germline, CDR1 is MNHEY and CDR2 is SMNVEV (reference sequence). DNA for the CDR3: TGTGCCAGCAGTCCCCGACATTCGAACACTGAAGCTTTCTTT. It translates to CASSPRHSNTEAFF.

The chain is built from TRBV27 and TRBJ2-2; possibly TRBD1 for D (6 bases). V lost 2 bases to trimming and J lost 1 base, with 14 bases between them. CDR1 is MNHEY, CDR2 SMNVEV, per germline (reference sequence). The CDR3 contains 17 residues. For the CDR3, the DNA is TGTGCCAGCAGTTTACCCGGGGACACCAAGAACACCGGGGAGCTGTTTTTT. Protein sequence: CASSLPGDTKNTGELFF.

This chain uses TRBV18 with TRBJ2-5; D perhaps matches TRBD1 (5 bases). Germline V lookup: CDR1 KGHSH, CDR2 LQKENI. The CDR3 totals 14 residues. V dropped 2 bases and J dropped 2 bases, with 9 bases sitting between them. The CDR3 DNA is TGTGCCAGCTCACCAGGGGCAGTTCAAGAGACCCAGTACTTC. It yields the protein CASSPGAVQETQYF.

The chain combines TRBV6-6 with TRBJ2-3, with D perhaps TRBD2 (7 bases). In germline, CDR1 is MNHNY, CDR2 SVGAGI (reference sequence). Trimming took 5 bases from V and 5 from J, leaving 14 bases between them. The CDR3 is 14 residues long. The CDR3 here is CASSPPGGRDTQYF. CDR3 DNA: TGTGCCAGCAGTCCCCCCGGGGGGCGAGATACGCAGTATTTT.

This chain joins TRBV14 and TRBJ1-2, with D hard to call. The germline gives CDR1 SGHDN, CDR2 FVKESK. The V gene lost 3 bases and the J gene lost 5 bases, with 13 bases spanning the gap. The CDR3 has 14 residues. CDR3 sequence reads: CASSQRPGGYGYTF. As DNA, the CDR3 is TGTGCCAGCAGCCAGCGGCCTGGTGGGTATGGCTACACCTTC.

The gene calls are TRBV9 and TRBJ2-3, with 11 bases that match TRBD2. There are 18 residues in the CDR3. Trimming at V came to 0 bases and at J to 7 bases, leaving 13 bases not matched to a gene. CDR1 and CDR2 from the germline V gene are SGDLS and YYNGEE. The DNA of the CDR3 is TGTGCCAGCAGCGTAGCTGCATCTAGCGGGGGGCTCTCAAATACGCAGTATTTT. Its protein is CASSVAASSGGLSNTQYF.

In DNA form, the CDR3 reads TGCAGCGTGGGGGACAGGGGAATAGGAAAACTGTTTTTT. This codes for CSVGDRGIGKLFF. The J gene is TRBJ1-4, the V gene TRBV29-1; 10 bases map to TRBD1. The germline CDR1 and CDR2 sequences are SQVTM and ANQGSEA. V lost 6 bases, J lost 10 bases, and 8 bases stayed unmatched. This CDR3 is 13 amino acids long. Supplemented by reference TRBV29-1 and TRBJ1-4, the full variable domain reads SAVISQKPSRDICQRGTSLTIQCQVDSQVTMMFWYRQQPGQSLTLIATANQGSEATYESGFVIDKFPISRPNLTFSTLTVSNMSPEDSSIYLCSVGDRGIGKLFFGSGTQLSVL.

The J gene is TRBJ1-5, the V gene TRBV13, with D maybe TRBD1 (6 bases). This CDR3 is 15 amino acids long. The V gene lost 3 bases and the J gene lost 4 bases, with 13 bases spanning the gap. CDR1 and CDR2 (germline): PRHDT, FYEKMQ (reference sequence). Written as DNA, the CDR3 is TGTGCCAGCAGCTTTGGATGGCAGGGGAATCAGCCCCAGCATTTT. This gives the protein CASSFGWQGNQPQHF.

V is TRBV2 and J is TRBJ1-2, with D perhaps TRBD1 (5 bases). CDR1 SNHLY and CDR2 FYNNEI come from the germline V gene. This CDR3 region has 13 residues. V lost 4 bases to trimming and J lost 4 bases, with 10 bases between them. The CDR3: CASSAGGAYGYTF. CDR3 in DNA: TGTGCCAGCAGTGCAGGTGGGGCCTATGGCTACACCTTC.

This chain connects TRBV6-5 to TRBJ1-2; 9 bases agree with TRBD1. The CDR3 covers 14 residues. After removal of 6 bases from V and 4 bases from J, the junction contained 6 bases not matched to a gene. Germline CDR1 and CDR2: MNHEY and SVGAGI. CDR3 nucleotide sequence: TGTGCCAGCAGGTGGACAGGGGACACCTATGGCTACACCTTC. Translated: CASRWTGDTYGYTF.

This chain links TRBV11-2 with TRBJ1-1; no firm D call. This CDR3 spans 15 amino acids. Germline-derived CDR1 and CDR2 are SGHAT and FQNNGV. The V end lost 5 bases, the J end lost 1 base, and 14 bases lay between the germline ends. The DNA for the CDR3 is TGTGCCAGCAGCCACGTGCAGGATTGGAACACTGAAGCTTTCTTT. Protein: CASSHVQDWNTEAFF.

The rearrangement uses TRBV11-3 and TRBJ2-1; unclear D gene. CDR1 and CDR2 (germline): SGHNT, YENEEA. This CDR3 contains 14 residues. V lost 5 bases, J lost 6 bases, and 14 bases lay in between. The CDR3 region has the DNA TGTGCCAGCAGCCACGGTTCTGGTTCCAATGAGCAGTTCTTC. It specifies CASSHGSGSNEQFF. Together with reference TRBV11-3 and TRBJ2-1, the CDR3 gives the full variable domain: EAGVVQSPRYKIIEKKQPVAFWCNPISGHNTLYWYLQNLGQGPELLIRYENEEAVDDSQLPKDRFSAERLKGVDSTLKIQPAELGDSAVYLCASSHGSGSNEQFFGPGTRLTVL.

About this clone itself: The same CDR3 also results from other DNA sequences found in this sample. The chain is built from TRBV5-1 and TRBJ1-5; no reliable D call. CDR1 SGHRS and CDR2 YFSETQ come from the germline V gene. V was clipped by 0 bases and J by 1 base, with 8 bases between them. This CDR3 spans 15 amino acids. The CDR3 coding sequence is TGCGCCAGCAGCTTGGAGGGAGGAAGCAATCAGCCCCAGCATTTT. Protein: CASSLEGGSNQPQHF.

About this clone itself: One end of the junction does not line up with germline, which may come from a read error. The chain has TRBV7-7 and TRBJ2-1; D is possibly TRBD1 (5 bases). Germline V gene sequence: CDR1 SSHAT, CDR2 FNYEAQ (reference sequence). The CDR3 covers 15 residues. The CDR3 sequence: CASSLGAGSYNEQFF. CDR3 coding DNA: TGTGCTAGCAGCTTAGGGGCAGGCTCCTACAATGAGCAGTTCTTC.

The chain carries TRBV21-1 and TRBJ2-2; the table's D call, TRBD1, has no DNA check behind it. TRBV21-1 is shown as a pseudogene. This CDR3 is built from 15 residues. CDR3 nucleotides: TGTGCCAGCAGCAAAAAGGGGCTGGCGGCCGGGGAGCTGTTTTTT. The encoded protein is CASSKKGLAAGELFF.